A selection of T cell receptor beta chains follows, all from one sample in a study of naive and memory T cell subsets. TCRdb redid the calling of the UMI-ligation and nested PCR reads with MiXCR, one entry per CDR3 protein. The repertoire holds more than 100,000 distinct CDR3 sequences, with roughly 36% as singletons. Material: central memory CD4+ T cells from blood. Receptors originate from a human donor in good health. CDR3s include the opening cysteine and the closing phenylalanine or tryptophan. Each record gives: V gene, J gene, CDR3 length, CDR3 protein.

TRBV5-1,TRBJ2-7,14,CASTRDLQSYEQYF
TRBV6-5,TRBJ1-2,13,CASSKDRGLGYTF
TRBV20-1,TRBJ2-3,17,CSARTSPLAFRTDTQYF
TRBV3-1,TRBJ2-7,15,CASSQEGLGTYEQYF
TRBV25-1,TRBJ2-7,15,CASSGVGTGTSEQYF
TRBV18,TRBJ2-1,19,CASSPRQGSSGSSYNEQFF
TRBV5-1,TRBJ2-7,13,CASSLETPGKQYF
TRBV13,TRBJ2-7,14,CASSLGGAAYEQYF
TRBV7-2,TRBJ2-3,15,CASSSLLGSTDTQYF
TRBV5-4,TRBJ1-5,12,CASSLPNQPQHF
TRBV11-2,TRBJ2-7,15,CASSLVVASSYEQYF
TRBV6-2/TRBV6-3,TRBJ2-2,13,CASSRRVTGELFF
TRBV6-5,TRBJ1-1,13,CASYDRPNTEAFF
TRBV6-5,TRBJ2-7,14,CASSSPDRRYEQYF
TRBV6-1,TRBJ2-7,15,CASSGTGLEPYEQYF
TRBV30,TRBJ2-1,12,CAWSVATGEQFF
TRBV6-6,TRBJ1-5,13,CASSQGGNQPQHF
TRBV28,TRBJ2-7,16,CASSWGGTGLGGEQYF